This T cell receptor (beta chain) was captured in a study of control samples from healthy donors and cancer patients. The assay was immunoSEQ multiplex PCR, and TCRdb's table has in-frame clones only and misses some. The sample lists about 120,000 clones, roughly 88% seen once, with 3% to 4% in the top ten. The sequence derives from a middle-aged man in good health. The sequencing input was blood.

CDR3 bases: TGTGCCAGCAGCTTGTATCCACCCCGCACAGATACGCAGTATTTT. Its protein is CASSLYPPRTDTQYF. The chain couples TRBV5-6 to TRBJ2-3; no firm D call. This CDR3 comprises 15 residues. Germline CDR1 is SGHDT and CDR2 is YYEEEE. Trimming removed 1 base from V and 1 base from J, with 10 bases in between.